The entry below gives a single TCR beta chain sequence along with its context. The antigen remains unidentified. The sample originates from a study of cytomegalovirus exposure and HLA in healthy donors. The PCR had 60 Vbeta and 13 Jbeta primers. Data came from immunoSEQ multiplex PCR; TCRdb stores just in-frame clones and leaves some out. The sample has more than 55,000 clones, roughly 84% seen once; the top ten hold about 1.6%. The CDR3 consists of 14 residues. CDR1 SGHNT and CDR2 YYREEE come from the germline V gene (reference sequence). Trimming removed 1 base from V and 10 bases from J, with 17 bases in between. Points from the study as a whole: Reportedly, cytomegalovirus status was diagnosed with high sensitivity and specificity.

This TCR derives from a human donor in good health. Sequencing was performed on PBMCs. V and J are TRBV5-4 and TRBJ1-1; D possibly corresponds to TRBD1 (5 bases). The CDR3 DNA follows: TGTGCCAGCAGCTTGAGAGGGGACTCGGGCCTAGCTTTCTTT. This gives the protein CASSLRGDSGLAFF.